Detailed here is one TCR beta chain. The antigen is undetermined. Method: immunoSEQ multiplex PCR; TCRdb's copy keeps in-frame clones and lacks some. The table includes around 46,000 clones, 89% detected once. This specimen comes from a study of OX40 agonist ivuxolimab in advanced cancers. The wider study: The dose of intravenous ivuxolimab that patients received every 2 weeks ranged from 0.01 to 10 mg/kg.

General study points: Blood T cells, both CD4+ and CD8+, expanded clonally by week 6 at 0.1 to 3.0 mg/kg.

The origin of this receptor is an adult with an advanced solid tumor such as melanoma, head and neck, liver or kidney cancer. Sequenced material: CD4+ or CD8+ T cells sorted from blood, taken in a trial of the OX40 agonist ivuxolimab.

The CDR3 nucleotides are TGTGCCAGCAGCATACTAGCGGGGATCCAAGAGACCCAGTACTTC. It translates to CASSILAGIQETQYF. The chain uses TRBV11-2 and TRBJ2-5, with 10 positions matching TRBD2. From germline, CDR1 is SGHAT and CDR2 FQNNGV. V trimming: 5 bases; J trimming: 1 base; junction bases outside the gene matches: 4. This CDR3 has 15 amino acids. Full variable domain (outside the CDR3, taken from reference TRBV11-2 and TRBJ2-5): EAGVAQSPRYKIIEKRQSVAFWCNPISGHATLYWYQQILGQGPKLLIQFQNNGVVDDSQLPKDRFSAERLKGVDSTLKIQPAKLEDSAVYLCASSILAGIQETQYFGPGTRLLVL.